This T cell receptor beta chain was captured by sequencing in a study of cytomegalovirus exposure and HLA in healthy donors. The PCR made use of 60 Vbeta and 13 Jbeta primers. Original processing methods: Later analysis identified roughly 82 million unique TCR beta chains, 8.5 million to 13 million shared. Sequencing used immunoSEQ multiplex PCR; TCRdb keeps in-frame clones, though not all of them. V and J calls and clone size are as listed in that table; D and trimming were resolved from the DNA. The sample lists around 190,000 clones; roughly 86% were seen once. General observations from the study: In all likelihood, a cluster of highly shared sequence variants was a sequencing artifact. The authors later found HLA-associated TCR beta chains more clonally expanded than equally common others.

Only one count was recorded for this clone. Its antigen remains unknown. The sample taken for sequencing was PBMCs. This clonotype was sampled from a woman between 18 and 29 years old in good health and CMV-seronegative.

Written as DNA, the CDR3 is TGTGCCAGCAGGGGGGCAGGGGTCGAGCAGTACTTC. It translates to CASRGAGVEQYF. The rearrangement links TRBV2 to TRBJ2-7, with D possibly being TRBD1 (6 bases). V gave up 6 bases and J gave up 6 bases, with 12 bases separating them. CDR1 and CDR2 (germline): SNHLY, FYNNEI. This CDR3 spans 12 amino acids.